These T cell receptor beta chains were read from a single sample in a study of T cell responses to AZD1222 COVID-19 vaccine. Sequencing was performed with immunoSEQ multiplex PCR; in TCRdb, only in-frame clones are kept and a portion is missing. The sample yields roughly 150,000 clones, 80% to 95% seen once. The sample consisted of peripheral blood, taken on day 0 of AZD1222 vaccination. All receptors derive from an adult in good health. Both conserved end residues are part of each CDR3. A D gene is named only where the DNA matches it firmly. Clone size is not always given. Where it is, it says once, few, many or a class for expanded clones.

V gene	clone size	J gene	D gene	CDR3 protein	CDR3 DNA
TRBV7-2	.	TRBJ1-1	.	CASSFTGRGAFF	TGTGCCAGCAGCTTTACAGGGCGGGGGGCTTTCTTT
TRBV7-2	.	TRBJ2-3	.	CASSLEGWYGDTQYF	TGTGCCAGCAGCTTAGAAGGATGGTACGGAGATACGCAGTATTTT
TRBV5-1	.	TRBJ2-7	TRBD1	CASSIRTGGLYEQYF	TGCGCCAGCAGCATTCGGACAGGGGGACTATACGAGCAGTACTTC
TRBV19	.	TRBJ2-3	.	CASSPLRVSTDTQYF	TGTGCCAGTAGTCCCCTGAGGGTCAGCACAGATACGCAGTATTTT
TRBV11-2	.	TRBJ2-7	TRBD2	CASSLGPLQGSGISYEQYF	TGTGCCAGCAGCTTAGGACCCCTTCAGGGTAGCGGGATCTCCTACGAGCAGTACTTC
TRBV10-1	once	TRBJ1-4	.	CASSDRPGEKLFF	TGCGCCAGCAGTGACCGACCCGGTGAAAAACTGTTTTTT
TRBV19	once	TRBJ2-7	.	CASTGGYQQYF	TGTGCCAGCACGGGGGGCTACCAGCAGTACTTC
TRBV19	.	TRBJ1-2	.	CASSHRGGINYGYTF	TGTGCCAGTAGTCATCGGGGAGGGATTAACTATGGCTACACCTTC
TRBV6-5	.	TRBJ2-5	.	CASSYSKQSETQYF	TGTGCCAGCAGTTACTCGAAACAGTCCGAGACCCAGTACTTC
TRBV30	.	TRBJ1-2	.	CAWRSVVGYGYTF	TGTGCCTGGAGGTCGGTAGTAGGCTATGGCTACACCTTC
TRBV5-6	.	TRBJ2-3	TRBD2	CASSLATGGPDTQYF	TGTGCCAGCAGCTTGGCTACGGGAGGGCCAGATACGCAGTATTTT
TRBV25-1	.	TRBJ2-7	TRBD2	CASSDWTSASSYEQYF	TGTGCCAGCAGTGACTGGACTAGCGCGAGCTCCTACGAGCAGTACTTC
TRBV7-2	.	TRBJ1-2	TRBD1	CASRSTGAYGYTF	TGTGCCAGCAGGTCGACAGGGGCCTATGGCTACACCTTC
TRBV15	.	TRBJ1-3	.	CATSRETNGNTIYF	TGTGCCACCAGCAGAGAGACCAACGGAAACACCATATATTTT
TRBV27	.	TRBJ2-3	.	CASSLYRTDTQYF	TGTGCCAGCAGTTTGTACAGGACAGATACGCAGTATTTT
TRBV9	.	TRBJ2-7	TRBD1	CASSVGDRTEQYF	TGTGCCAGCAGCGTGGGGGACAGGACCGAGCAGTACTTC
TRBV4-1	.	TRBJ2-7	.	CASSQDPRVEQYF	TGCGCCAGCAGCCAAGACCCTCGGGTAGAGCAGTACTTC
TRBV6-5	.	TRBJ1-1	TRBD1	CASSLDRVRTEAFF	TGTGCCAGCAGCCTAGACAGGGTGAGGACTGAAGCTTTCTTT